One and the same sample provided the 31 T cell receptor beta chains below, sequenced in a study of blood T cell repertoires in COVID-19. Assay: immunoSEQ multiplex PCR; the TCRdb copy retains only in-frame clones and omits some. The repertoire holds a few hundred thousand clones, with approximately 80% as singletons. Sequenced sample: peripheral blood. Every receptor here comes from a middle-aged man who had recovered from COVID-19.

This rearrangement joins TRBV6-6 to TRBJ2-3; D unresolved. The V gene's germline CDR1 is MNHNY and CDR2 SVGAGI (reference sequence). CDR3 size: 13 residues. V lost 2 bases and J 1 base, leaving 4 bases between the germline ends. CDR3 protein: CASSYPGTDTQYF. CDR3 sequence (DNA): TGTGCCAGCAGTTACCCAGGCACAGATACGCAGTATTTT.

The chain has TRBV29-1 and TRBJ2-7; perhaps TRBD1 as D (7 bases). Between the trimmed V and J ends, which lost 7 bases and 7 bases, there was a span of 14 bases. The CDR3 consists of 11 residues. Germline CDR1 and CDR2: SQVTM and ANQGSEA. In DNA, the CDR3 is TGCAGCGGTCTCCAGGGGGGAGAGCAGTACTTC. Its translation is CSGLQGGEQYF.

The CDR3 DNA reads as TGTGCCAGCAGCTTAGCATCAGGGGGCTCCTTCTGGGGAGACTATGGCTACACCTTC. This gives the protein CASSLASGGSFWGDYGYTF. This chain connects TRBV7-6 to TRBJ1-2; TRBD1 agrees at 8 bases. Germline CDR1 reads SGHVS; CDR2 reads FNYEAQ. The CDR3 spans 19 residues. After removal of 0 bases from V and 3 bases from J, the junction contained 15 bases not matched to a gene.

CDR3 bases: TGTGCCAGCAACCTACAGGGGGCGATCACTGAAGCTTTCTTT. Encoded protein: CASNLQGAITEAFF. The V call is TRBV7-2, the J call TRBJ1-1; 9 nucleotides match TRBD1. CDR3 length: 14 residues. After removal of 7 bases from V and 4 bases from J, the junction contained 7 bases not matched to a gene. Germline loops: CDR1 SGHTA, CDR2 FQGNSA.

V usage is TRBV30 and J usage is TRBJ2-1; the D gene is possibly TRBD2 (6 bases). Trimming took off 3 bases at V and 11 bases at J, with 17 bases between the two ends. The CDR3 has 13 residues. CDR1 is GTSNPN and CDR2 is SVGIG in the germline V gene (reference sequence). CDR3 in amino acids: CAWSRKDYDKQFF. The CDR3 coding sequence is TGTGCCTGGAGCCGCAAGGACTATGATAAGCAGTTCTTC.

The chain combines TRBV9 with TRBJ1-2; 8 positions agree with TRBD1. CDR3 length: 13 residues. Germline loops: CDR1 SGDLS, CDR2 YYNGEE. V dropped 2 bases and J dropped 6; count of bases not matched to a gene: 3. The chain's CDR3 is CASSVQGAHGYTF. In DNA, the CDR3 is TGTGCCAGCAGCGTCCAGGGGGCACATGGCTACACCTTC. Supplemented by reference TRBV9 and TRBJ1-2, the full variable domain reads DSGVTQTPKHLITATGQRVTLRCSPRSGDLSVYWYQQSLDQGLQFLIQYYNGEERAKGNILERFSAQQFPDLHSELNLSSLELGDSALYFCASSVQGAHGYTFGSGTRLTVV.

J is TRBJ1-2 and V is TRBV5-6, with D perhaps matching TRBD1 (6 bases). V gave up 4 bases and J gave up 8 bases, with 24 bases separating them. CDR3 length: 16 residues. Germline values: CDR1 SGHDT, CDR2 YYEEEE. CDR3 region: CASSPHPLDSSGGYTF. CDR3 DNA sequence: TGTGCCAGCAGCCCCCATCCCCTGGACAGCTCCGGCGGCTACACCTTC.

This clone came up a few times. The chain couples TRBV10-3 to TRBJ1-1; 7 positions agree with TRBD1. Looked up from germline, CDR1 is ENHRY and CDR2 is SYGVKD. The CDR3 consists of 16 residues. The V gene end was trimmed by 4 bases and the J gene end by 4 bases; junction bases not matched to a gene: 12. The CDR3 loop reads CAISGFQGVGLTEAFF. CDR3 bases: TGTGCCATCAGTGGATTTCAGGGGGTGGGTCTCACTGAAGCTTTCTTT.

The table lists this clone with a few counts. Here the CDR3 DNA reads TGTGCCTGGGCACACCCACCCTACGCGGGTACCTATAATTCACCCCTCCACTTT. The encoded protein is CAWAHPPYAGTYNSPLHF. The chain employs TRBV30 and TRBJ1-6; D gene uncertain. The CDR3 contains 18 residues. Deletions cut 5 bases from V and 2 bases from J, with 22 bases between. Germline V gene lookup returns CDR1 GTSNPN and CDR2 SVGIG (reference sequence).

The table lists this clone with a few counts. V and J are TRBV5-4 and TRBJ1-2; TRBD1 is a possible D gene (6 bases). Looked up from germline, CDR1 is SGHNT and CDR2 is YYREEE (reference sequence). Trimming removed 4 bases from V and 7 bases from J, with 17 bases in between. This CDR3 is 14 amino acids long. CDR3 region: CASSISGQQGGYTF. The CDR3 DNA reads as TGTGCCAGCAGCATCAGCGGACAGCAGGGTGGCTACACCTTC.

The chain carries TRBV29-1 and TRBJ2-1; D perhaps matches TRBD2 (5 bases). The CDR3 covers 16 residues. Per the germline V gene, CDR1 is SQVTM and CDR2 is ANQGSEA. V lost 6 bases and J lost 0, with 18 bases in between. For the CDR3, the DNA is TGCAGCGTCGAGGGTCAGTACGTCAGCTCCTACAATGAGCAGTTCTTC. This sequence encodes CSVEGQYVSSYNEQFF.

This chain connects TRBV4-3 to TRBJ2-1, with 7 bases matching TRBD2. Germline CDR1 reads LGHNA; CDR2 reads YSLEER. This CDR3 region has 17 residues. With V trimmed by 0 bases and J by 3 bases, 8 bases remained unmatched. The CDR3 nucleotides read TGCGCCAGCAGCCAAGATCTCGGCCTAGCGGACTACAATGAGCAGTTCTTC. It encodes CASSQDLGLADYNEQFF.

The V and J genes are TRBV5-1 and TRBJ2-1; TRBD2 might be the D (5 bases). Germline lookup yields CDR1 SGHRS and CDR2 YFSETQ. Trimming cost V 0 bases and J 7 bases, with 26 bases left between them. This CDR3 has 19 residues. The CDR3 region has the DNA TGCGCCAGCAGCTTGGAAGCGGTCGGGTACCCGGAGAGGGAGAATGAGCAGTTCTTC. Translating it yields CASSLEAVGYPERENEQFF.

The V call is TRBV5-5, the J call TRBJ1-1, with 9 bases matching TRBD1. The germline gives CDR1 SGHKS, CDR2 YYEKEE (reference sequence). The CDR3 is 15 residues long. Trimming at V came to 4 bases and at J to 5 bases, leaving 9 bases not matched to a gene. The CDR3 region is CASSVTGTGRTEAFF. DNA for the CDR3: TGTGCCAGCAGCGTGACCGGGACAGGGAGGACTGAAGCTTTCTTT.

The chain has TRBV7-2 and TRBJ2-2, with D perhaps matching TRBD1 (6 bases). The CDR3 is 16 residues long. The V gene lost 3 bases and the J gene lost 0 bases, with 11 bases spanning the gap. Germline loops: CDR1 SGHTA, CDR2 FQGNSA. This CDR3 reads CASSLLRTANTGELFF. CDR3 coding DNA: TGTGCCAGCAGCTTGCTTCGGACAGCGAACACCGGGGAGCTGTTTTTT.

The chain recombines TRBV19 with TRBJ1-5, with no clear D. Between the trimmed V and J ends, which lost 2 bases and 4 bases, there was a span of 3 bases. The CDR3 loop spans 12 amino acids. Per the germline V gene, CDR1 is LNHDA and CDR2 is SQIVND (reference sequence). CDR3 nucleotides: TGTGCCAGTAGTATACAGAATCAGCCCCAGCATTTT. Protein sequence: CASSIQNQPQHF. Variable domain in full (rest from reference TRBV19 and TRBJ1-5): DGGITQSPKYLFRKEGQNVTLSCEQNLNHDAMYWYRQDPGQGLRLIYYSQIVNDFQKGDIAEGYSVSREKKESFPLTVTSAQKNPTAFYLCASSIQNQPQHFGDGTRLSIL.

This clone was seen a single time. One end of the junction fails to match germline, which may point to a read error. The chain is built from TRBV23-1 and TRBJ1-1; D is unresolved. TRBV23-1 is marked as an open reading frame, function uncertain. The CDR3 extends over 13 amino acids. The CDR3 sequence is CASSHGGSLREVF. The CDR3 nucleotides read TGCGCCAGCAGTCACGGAGGAAGCCTCCGGGAGGTCTTT.

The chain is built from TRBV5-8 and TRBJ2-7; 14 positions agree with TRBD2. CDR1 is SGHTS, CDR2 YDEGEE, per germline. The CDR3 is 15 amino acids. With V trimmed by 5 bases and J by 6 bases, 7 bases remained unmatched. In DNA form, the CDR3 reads TGTGCCAGCAGGTCGGGACTAGCGGGAGAGGGCGAGCAGTACTTC. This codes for CASRSGLAGEGEQYF. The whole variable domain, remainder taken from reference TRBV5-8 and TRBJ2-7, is EAGVTQSPTHLIKTRGQQATLRCSPISGHTSVYWYQQALGLGLQFLLWYDEGEERNRGNFPPRFSGRQFPNYSSELNVNALELEDSALYLCASRSGLAGEGEQYFGPGTRLTVT.

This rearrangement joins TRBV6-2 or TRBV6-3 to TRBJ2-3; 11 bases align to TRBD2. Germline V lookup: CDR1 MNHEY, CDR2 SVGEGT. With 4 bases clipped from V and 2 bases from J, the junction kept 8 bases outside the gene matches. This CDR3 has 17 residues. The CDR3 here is CASSSPTSGVTTDTQYF. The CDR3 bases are TGTGCCAGCAGTTCGCCGACTAGCGGGGTGACCACAGATACGCAGTATTTT.

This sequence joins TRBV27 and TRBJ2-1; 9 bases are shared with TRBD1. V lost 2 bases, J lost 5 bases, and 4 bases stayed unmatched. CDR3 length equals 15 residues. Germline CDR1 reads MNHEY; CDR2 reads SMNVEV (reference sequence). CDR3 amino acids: CASSLGTGIDNEQFF. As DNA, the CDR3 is TGTGCCAGCAGTTTAGGGACAGGGATTGACAATGAGCAGTTCTTC.

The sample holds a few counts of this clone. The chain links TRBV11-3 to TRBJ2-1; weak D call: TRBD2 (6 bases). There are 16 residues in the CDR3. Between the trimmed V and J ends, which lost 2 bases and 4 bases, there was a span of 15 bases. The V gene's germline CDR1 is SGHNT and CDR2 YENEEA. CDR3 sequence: CASSLNLMGGYNEQFF. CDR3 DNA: TGTGCCAGCAGCTTAAATTTGATGGGAGGTTACAATGAGCAGTTCTTC.

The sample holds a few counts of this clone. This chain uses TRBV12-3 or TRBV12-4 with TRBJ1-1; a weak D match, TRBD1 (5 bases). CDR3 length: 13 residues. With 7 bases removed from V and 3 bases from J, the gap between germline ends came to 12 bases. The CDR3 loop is CASIQQVDTEAFF. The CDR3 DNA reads TGTGCCAGCATCCAACAGGTGGACACTGAAGCTTTCTTT.

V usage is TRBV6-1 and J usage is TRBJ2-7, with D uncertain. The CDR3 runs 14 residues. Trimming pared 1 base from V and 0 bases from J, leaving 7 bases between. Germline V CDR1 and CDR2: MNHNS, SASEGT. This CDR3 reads CASSEGESSYEQYF. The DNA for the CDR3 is TGTGCCAGCAGTGAAGGAGAAAGCTCCTACGAGCAGTACTTC.

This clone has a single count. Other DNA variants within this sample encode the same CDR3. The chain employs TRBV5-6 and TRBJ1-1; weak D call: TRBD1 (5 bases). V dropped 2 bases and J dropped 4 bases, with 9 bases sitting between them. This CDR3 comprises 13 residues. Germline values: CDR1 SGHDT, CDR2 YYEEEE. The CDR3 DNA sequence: TGTGCCAGCAGCTTAGGGGTAGGCACTGAAGCTTTCTTT. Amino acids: CASSLGVGTEAFF.

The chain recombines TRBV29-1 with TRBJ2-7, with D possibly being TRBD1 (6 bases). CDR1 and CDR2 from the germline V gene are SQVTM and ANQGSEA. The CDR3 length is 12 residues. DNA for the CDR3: TGCAGACCCTGGACAGACTCCTACGAGCAGTACTTC. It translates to CRPWTDSYEQYF.

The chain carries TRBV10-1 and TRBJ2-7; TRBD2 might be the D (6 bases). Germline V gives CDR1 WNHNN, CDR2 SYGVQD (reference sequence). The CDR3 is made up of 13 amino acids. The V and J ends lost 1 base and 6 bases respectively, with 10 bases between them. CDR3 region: CASSELGLAEQYF. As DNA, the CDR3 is TGCGCCAGCAGTGAGTTGGGACTTGCCGAGCAGTACTTC.

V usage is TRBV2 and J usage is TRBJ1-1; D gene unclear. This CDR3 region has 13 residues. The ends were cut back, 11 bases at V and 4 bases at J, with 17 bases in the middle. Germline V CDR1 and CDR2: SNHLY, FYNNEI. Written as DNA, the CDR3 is TGTGCCGGTCGGGCGAGGGCAGGCACTGAAGCTTTCTTT. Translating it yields CAGRARAGTEAFF.

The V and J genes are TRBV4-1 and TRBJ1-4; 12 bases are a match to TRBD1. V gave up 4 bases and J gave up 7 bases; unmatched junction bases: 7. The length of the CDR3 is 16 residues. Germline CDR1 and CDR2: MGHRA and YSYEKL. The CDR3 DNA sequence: TGCGCCAGCAGCCCGCGGGACAGGGGGCTTGGTGAAAAACTGTTTTTT. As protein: CASSPRDRGLGEKLFF.

The CDR3 region has the DNA TGTGCCAGTAGTATTGGGACTAGTCGAGAGACCCAGTACTTC. Its protein product is CASSIGTSRETQYF. The J gene is TRBJ2-5, the V gene TRBV19, with 8 bases fitting TRBD2. V was pared by 3 bases and J by 4 bases, with 4 bases of the junction left unmatched. The CDR3 runs 14 residues. Per the germline V gene, CDR1 is LNHDA and CDR2 is SQIVND (reference sequence). The entire variable domain, with the rest obtained from reference TRBV19 and TRBJ2-5, is as follows: DGGITQSPKYLFRKEGQNVTLSCEQNLNHDAMYWYRQDPGQGLRLIYYSQIVNDFQKGDIAEGYSVSREKKESFPLTVTSAQKNPTAFYLCASSIGTSRETQYFGPGTRLLVL.

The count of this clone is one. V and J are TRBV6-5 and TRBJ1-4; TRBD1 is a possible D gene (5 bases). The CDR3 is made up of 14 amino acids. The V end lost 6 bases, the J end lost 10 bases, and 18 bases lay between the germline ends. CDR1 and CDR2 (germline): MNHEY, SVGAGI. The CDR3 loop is CASRTSGGRGKLFF. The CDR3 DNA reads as TGTGCCAGCAGGACCAGCGGGGGTCGGGGAAAACTGTTTTTT.

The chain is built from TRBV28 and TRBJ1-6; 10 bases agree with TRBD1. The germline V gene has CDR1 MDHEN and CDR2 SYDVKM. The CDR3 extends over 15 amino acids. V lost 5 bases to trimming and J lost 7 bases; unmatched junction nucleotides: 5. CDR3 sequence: CASSHGTGENSPLHF. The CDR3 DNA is TGTGCCAGCAGTCACGGGACAGGGGAAAATTCACCCCTCCACTTT.